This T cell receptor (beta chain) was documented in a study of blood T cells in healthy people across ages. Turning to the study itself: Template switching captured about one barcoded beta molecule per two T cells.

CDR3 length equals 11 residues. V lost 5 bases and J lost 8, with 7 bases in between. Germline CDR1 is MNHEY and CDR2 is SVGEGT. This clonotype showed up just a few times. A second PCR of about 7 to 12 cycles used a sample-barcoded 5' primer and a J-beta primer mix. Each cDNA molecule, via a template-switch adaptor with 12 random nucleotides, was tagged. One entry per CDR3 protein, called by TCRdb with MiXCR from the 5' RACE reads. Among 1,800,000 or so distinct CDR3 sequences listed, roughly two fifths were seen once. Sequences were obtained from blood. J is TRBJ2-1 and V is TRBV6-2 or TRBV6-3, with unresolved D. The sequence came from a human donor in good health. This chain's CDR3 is CASSTIYEQFF. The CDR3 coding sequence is TGTGCCAGCAGTACCATCTATGAGCAGTTCTTC.